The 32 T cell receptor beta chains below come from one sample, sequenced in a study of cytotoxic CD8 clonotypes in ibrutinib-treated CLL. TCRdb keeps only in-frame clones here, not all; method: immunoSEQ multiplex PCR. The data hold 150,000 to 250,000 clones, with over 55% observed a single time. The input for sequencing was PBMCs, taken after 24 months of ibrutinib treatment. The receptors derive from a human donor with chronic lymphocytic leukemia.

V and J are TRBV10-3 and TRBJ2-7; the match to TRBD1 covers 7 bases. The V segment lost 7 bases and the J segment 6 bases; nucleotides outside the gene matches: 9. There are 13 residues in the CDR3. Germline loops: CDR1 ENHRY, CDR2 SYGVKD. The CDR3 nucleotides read TGTGCCATCAAGGACCTACCAGGGGGCGAGCAGTACTTC. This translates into CAIKDLPGGEQYF.

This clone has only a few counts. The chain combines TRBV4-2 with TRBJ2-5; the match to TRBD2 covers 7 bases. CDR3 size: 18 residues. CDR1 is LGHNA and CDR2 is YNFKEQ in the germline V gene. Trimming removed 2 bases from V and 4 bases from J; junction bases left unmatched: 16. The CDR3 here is CASSQPISREGSRETQYF. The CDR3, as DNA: TGTGCCAGCAGCCAACCCATCTCTAGGGAGGGCTCTCGAGAGACCCAGTACTTC.

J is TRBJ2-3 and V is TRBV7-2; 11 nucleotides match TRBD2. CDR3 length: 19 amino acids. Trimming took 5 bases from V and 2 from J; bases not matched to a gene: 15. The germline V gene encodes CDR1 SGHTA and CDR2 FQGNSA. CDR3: CASSLLAGVPDTFTDTQYF. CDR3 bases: TGTGCCAGCAGCCTACTAGCGGGAGTCCCGGATACCTTCACAGATACGCAGTATTTT.

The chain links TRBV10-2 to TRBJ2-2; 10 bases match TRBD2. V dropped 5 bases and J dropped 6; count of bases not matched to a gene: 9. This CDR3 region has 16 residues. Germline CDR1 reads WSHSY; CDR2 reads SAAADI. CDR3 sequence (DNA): TGCGCCAGCAGTTCTTCCCTAGCGGGAGTCCCCGGGGAGCTGTTTTTT. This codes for CASSSSLAGVPGELFF.

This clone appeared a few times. The CDR3 DNA reads as TGTGCCAGCAGATATATAACAGGGACCTACGAGCAGTACTTC. This gives the protein CASRYITGTYEQYF. The chain has TRBV5-6 and TRBJ2-7, with D maybe TRBD1 (6 bases). Germline values: CDR1 SGHDT, CDR2 YYEEEE. With 5 bases removed from V and 2 bases from J, the gap between germline ends came to 14 bases. The length of the CDR3 is 14 residues.

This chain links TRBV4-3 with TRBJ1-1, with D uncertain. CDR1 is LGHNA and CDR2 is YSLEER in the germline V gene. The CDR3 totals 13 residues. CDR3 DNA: TGCAACCCGGACGTCGGTGGAGGGACTGAAGCTTTCTTT. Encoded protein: CNPDVGGGTEAFF.

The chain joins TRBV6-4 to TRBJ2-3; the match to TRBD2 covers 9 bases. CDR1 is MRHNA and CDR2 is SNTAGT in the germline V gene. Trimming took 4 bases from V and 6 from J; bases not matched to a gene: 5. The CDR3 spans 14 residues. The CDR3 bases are TGTGCCAGCAGTGTTCTAGCGGGAACCGATACGCAGTATTTT. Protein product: CASSVLAGTDTQYF.

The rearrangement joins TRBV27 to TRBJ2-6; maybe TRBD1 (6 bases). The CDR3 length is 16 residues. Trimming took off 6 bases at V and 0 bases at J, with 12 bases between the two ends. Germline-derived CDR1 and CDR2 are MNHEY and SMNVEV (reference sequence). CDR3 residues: CASRRNRDSGANVLTF. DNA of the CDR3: TGTGCCAGCAGGCGAAACAGGGACTCTGGGGCCAACGTCCTGACTTTC.

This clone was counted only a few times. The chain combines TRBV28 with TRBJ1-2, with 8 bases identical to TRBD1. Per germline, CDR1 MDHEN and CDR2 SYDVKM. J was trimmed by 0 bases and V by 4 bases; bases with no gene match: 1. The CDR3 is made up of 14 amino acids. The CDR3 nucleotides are TGTGCCAGCAGTTGGACAGGGCCTAACTATGGCTACACCTTC. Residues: CASSWTGPNYGYTF.

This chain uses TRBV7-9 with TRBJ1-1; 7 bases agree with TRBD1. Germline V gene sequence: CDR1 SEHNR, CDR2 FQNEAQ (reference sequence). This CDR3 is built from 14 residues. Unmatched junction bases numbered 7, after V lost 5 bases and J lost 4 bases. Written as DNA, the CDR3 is TGTGCCAGCAGCGACACAGGGGAAGGCACTGAAGCTTTCTTT. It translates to CASSDTGEGTEAFF.

CDR3 DNA: TGCAGCGTTGAAGGGTGGACAGAGGGGCCAGGGCAGTTCTTC. The encoded protein is CSVEGWTEGPGQFF. This chain joins TRBV29-1 and TRBJ2-1; D is perhaps TRBD1 (6 bases). V gave up 1 base and J gave up 12 bases, with 19 bases separating them. CDR1 and CDR2 from the germline V gene are SQVTM and ANQGSEA. The CDR3 is 14 residues long.

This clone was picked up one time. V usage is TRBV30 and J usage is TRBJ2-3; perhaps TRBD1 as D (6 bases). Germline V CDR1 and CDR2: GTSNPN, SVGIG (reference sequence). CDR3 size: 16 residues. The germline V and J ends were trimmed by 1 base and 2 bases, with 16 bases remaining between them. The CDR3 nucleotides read TGTGCCTGGAGTGGGACAGCCAATTCAATCACAGATACGCAGTATTTT. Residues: CAWSGTANSITDTQYF. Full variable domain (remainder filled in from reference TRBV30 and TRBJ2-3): SQTIHQWPATLVQPVGSPLSLECTVEGTSNPNLYWYRQAAGRGLQLLFYSVGIGQISSEVPQNLSASRPQDRQFILSSKKLLLSDSGFYLCAWSGTANSITDTQYFGPGTRLTVL.

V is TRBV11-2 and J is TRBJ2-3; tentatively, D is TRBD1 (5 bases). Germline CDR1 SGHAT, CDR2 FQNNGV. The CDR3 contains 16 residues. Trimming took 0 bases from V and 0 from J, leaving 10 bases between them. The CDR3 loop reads CASSLERQSSTDTQYF. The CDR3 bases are TGTGCCAGCAGCTTAGAGCGACAGTCTAGCACAGATACGCAGTATTTT.

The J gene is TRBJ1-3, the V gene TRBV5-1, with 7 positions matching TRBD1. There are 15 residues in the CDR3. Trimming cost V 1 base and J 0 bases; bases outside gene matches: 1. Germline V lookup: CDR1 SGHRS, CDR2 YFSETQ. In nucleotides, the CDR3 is TGCGCCAGCAGCTTGAGGGACAGCTCTGGAAACACCATATATTTT. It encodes CASSLRDSSGNTIYF.

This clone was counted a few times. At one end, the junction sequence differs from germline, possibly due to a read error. CDR3 coding DNA: TGTGCCACCGCCCAAGCCGGGACCTCCAACGAGCAGTACTTC. Translated: CATAQAGTSNEQYF. The chain couples TRBV25-1 to TRBJ2-7; perhaps D is TRBD1 or TRBD2 (5 bases each). Germline CDR1 is MGHDK and CDR2 is SYGVNS. This CDR3 spans 14 amino acids.

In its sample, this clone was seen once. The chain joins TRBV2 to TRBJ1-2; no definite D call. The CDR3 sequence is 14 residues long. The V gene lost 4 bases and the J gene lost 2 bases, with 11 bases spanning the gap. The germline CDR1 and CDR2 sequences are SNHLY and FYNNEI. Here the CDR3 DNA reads TGTGCCAGCAGTGCCGGGAGACAAAACTATGGCTACACCTTC. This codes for CASSAGRQNYGYTF.

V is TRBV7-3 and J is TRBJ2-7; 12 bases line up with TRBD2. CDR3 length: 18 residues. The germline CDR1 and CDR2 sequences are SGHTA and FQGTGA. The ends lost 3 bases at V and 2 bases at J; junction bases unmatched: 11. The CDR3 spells CASSFPQRTSGAPYEQYF. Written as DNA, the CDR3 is TGTGCCAGCAGCTTCCCCCAACGGACTAGCGGGGCCCCCTACGAGCAGTACTTC.

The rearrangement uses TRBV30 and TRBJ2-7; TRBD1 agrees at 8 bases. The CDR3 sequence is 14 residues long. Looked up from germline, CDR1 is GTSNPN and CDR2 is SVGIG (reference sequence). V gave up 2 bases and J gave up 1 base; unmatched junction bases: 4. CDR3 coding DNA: TGTGCCTGGAGTCCAGGGGGCGGGTCCTACGAGCAGTACTTC. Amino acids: CAWSPGGGSYEQYF.

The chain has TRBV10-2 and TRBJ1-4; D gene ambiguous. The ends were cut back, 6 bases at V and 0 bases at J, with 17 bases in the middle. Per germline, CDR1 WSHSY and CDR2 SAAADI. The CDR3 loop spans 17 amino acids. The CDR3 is CASRPDSDLATNEKLFF. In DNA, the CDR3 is TGCGCCAGCAGGCCGGACTCTGACCTTGCAACTAATGAAAAACTGTTTTTT.

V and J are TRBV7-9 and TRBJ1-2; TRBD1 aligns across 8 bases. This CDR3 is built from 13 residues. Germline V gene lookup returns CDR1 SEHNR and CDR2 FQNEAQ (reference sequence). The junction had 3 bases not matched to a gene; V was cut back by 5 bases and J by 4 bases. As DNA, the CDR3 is TGTGCCAGCAGCCCTACAGGGGGCTATGGCTACACCTTC. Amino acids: CASSPTGGYGYTF.

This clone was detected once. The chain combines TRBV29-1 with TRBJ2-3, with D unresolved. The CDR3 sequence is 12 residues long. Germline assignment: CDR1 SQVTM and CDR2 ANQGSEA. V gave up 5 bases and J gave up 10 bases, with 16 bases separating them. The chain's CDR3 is CSVSGPPAAQYF. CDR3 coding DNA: TGCAGCGTTTCCGGACCCCCGGCCGCGCAGTATTTT.

The CDR3 nucleotides are TGTGCCAGCAGCGTCAGGACAGGGAGAGATACTGAAGCTTTCTTT. Translation gives CASSVRTGRDTEAFF. V is TRBV9 and J is TRBJ1-1; 8 positions agree with TRBD1. Germline V gene sequence: CDR1 SGDLS, CDR2 YYNGEE. Germline trimming cut 2 bases from V and 5 bases from J; bases unmatched to any gene: 8. CDR3 length: 15 residues.

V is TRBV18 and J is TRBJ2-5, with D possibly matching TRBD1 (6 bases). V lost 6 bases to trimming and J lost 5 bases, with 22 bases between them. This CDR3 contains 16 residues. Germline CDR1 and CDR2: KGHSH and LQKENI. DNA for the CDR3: TGTGCCAGCTCTCCAAGACCAGGGGCAGGGTTCGAGACCCAGTACTTC. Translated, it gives CASSPRPGAGFETQYF. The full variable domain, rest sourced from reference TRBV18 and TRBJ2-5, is NAGVMQNPRHLVRRRGQEARLRCSPMKGHSHVYWYRQLPEEGLKFMVYLQKENIIDESGMPKERFSAEFPKEGPSILRIQQVVRGDSAAYFCASSPRPGAGFETQYFGPGTRLLVL.

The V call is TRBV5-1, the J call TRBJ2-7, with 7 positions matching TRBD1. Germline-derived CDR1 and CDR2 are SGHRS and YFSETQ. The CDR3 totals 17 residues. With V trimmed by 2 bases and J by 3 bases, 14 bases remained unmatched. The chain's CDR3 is CASSLNDGTDIVYEQYF. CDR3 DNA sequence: TGCGCCAGCAGCTTAAATGACGGGACAGATATAGTCTACGAGCAGTACTTC. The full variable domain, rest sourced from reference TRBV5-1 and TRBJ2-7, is KAGVTQTPRYLIKTRGQQVTLSCSPISGHRSVSWYQQTPGQGLQFLFEYFSETQRNKGNFPGRFSGRQFSNSRSEMNVSTLELGDSALYLCASSLNDGTDIVYEQYFGPGTRLTVT.

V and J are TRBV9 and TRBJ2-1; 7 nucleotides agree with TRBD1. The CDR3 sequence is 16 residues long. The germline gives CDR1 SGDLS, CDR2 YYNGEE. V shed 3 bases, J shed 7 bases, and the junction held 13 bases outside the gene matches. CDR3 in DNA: TGTGCCAGCAGCGCGATAACCGGGACAGCGGCAAATGAGCAGTTCTTC. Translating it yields CASSAITGTAANEQFF.

The CDR3 region is CASSYSVVDTEAFF. The DNA for the CDR3 is TGTGCCAGCAGTTACTCGGTCGTGGATACTGAAGCTTTCTTT. The chain recombines TRBV6-5 with TRBJ1-1; no clear D. The CDR3 spans 14 residues. CDR1 is MNHEY and CDR2 is SVGAGI in the germline V gene. Trimming shortened V by 0 bases and J by 5 bases, and 10 bases separated the two germline ends.

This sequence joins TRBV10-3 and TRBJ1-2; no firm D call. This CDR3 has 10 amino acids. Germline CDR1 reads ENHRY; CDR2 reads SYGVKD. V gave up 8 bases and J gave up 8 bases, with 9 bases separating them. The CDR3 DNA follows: TGTGCCATCGGTTCAGTCGGCTACACCTTC. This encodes CAIGSVGYTF.

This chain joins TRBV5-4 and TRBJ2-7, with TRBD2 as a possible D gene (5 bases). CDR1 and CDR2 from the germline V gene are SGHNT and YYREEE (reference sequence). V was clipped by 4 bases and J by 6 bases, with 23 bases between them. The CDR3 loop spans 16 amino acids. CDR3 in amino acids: CASSTYFGNSPGEQYF. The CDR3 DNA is TGTGCCAGCAGCACGTACTTCGGGAACTCCCCCGGCGAGCAGTACTTC. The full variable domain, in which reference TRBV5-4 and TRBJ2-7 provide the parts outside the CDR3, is ETGVTQSPTHLIKTRGQQVTLRCSSQSGHNTVSWYQQALGQGPQFIFQYYREEENGRGNFPPRFSGLQFPNYSSELNVNALELDDSALYLCASSTYFGNSPGEQYFGPGTRLTVT.

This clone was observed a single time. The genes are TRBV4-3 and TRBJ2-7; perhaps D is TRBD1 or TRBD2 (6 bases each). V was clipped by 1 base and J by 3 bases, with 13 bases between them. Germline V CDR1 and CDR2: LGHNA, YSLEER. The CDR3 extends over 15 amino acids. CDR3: CASSQAEGESYEQYF. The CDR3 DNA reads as TGCGCCAGCAGCCAAGCGGAGGGGGAGAGCTACGAGCAGTACTTC.

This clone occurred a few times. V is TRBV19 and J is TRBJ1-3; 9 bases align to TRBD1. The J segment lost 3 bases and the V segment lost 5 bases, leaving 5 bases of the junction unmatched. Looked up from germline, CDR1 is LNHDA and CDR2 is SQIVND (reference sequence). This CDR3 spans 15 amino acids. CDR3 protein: CASSPRTGVGNTIYF. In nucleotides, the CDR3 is TGTGCCAGTAGTCCACGGACAGGGGTTGGAAACACCATATATTTT. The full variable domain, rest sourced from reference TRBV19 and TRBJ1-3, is DGGITQSPKYLFRKEGQNVTLSCEQNLNHDAMYWYRQDPGQGLRLIYYSQIVNDFQKGDIAEGYSVSREKKESFPLTVTSAQKNPTAFYLCASSPRTGVGNTIYFGEGSWLTVV.

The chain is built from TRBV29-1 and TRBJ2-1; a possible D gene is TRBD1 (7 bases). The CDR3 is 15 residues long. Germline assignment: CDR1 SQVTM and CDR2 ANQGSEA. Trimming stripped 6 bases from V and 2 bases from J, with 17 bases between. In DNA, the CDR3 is TGCAGCGTAGCTTCAGGGGGGCATCCCTACAATGAGCAGTTCTTC. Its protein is CSVASGGHPYNEQFF.

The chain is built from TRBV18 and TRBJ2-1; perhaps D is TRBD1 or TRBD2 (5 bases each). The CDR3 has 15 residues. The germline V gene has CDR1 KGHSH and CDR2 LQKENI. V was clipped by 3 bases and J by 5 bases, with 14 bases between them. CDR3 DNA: TGTGCCAGCTCACCGGGACCACAGGCGGACAATGAGCAGTTCTTC. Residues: CASSPGPQADNEQFF.